Sequencing of this T cell receptor beta chain was carried out in a study of blood T cell repertoires in COVID-19. The overall study: COVID-19 samples collected from the United States, Italy and Spain covered acute and convalescent phases. Sources were T cells, B-cell-depleted T cells, or PBMCs; the material itself was cDNA or gDNA.

The CDR3 runs 16 residues. Trimming cost V 4 bases and J 6 bases; bases outside gene matches: 14. Germline CDR1 reads SGHRS; CDR2 reads YFSETQ. In the authors' workflow: The assay estimated nucleated cells by amplifying reference gene primers. The table came from immunoSEQ multiplex PCR; TCRdb's copy has only in-frame clones and leaves some out. The D gene and trimming were derived from the DNA, and the V and J assignments and clone size from that table. The sample carries roughly 38,000 clones, approximately 86% recorded once. This receptor was identified in a human donor in a cohort sampled during active COVID-19. The sequencing sample was made of peripheral blood. The chain is built from TRBV5-1 and TRBJ1-2; TRBD1 aligns across 8 bases. CDR3 protein: CASSKSQGAASNGYTF. In DNA form, the CDR3 reads TGCGCCAGCAGCAAATCCCAGGGGGCGGCGTCGAATGGCTACACCTTC.